This T cell receptor beta chain was retrieved from a study of shared T cell receptors in the human thymus. TCRdb's table, derived via immunoSEQ multiplex PCR, lists solely in-frame clones and lacks some. This table holds hundreds of thousands of clones, 87% found once. Germline assignment: CDR1 MDHEN and CDR2 SYDVKM. There are 15 residues in the CDR3. Deletions cut 3 bases from V and 0 bases from J, with 6 bases between. This sample also belongs to another study, concerning human thymus T cells. That source notes: Thymus tissue was removed during corrective cardiac surgery. Both thymic and peripheral blood repertoires showed apparently biased V and J usage. Thymic repertoires from unrelated individuals overlapped highly, related research reported.

The J gene is TRBJ1-6, the V gene TRBV28; D unclear. Sequences were obtained from thymocytes. This clonotype originated in a boy in the first two years of life with a congenital heart defect. CDR3 loop: CASSFASSYNSPLHF. As DNA, the CDR3 is TGTGCCAGCAGTTTTGCCAGCTCCTATAATTCACCCCTCCACTTT.